The 23 T cell receptor beta chains below were found in one sample sequenced in a study of cytomegalovirus exposure and HLA in healthy donors. The protocol was immunoSEQ multiplex PCR, while the TCRdb copy is restricted to in-frame clones and leaves out a portion. The sample contains roughly 280,000 clones, approximately 83% of which appear only once. Sequenced: PBMCs. The receptors were sampled from a woman aged 18-29 years in good health and CMV-seronegative.

The V call is TRBV11-3, the J call TRBJ1-2; 7 bases are shared with TRBD1. From germline, CDR1 is SGHNT and CDR2 YENEEA. This CDR3 has 14 residues. Losses at the gene ends were 1 base for V and 6 bases for J; bases not matched to a gene: 5. CDR3: CASSLGFQGDGYTF. In DNA form, the CDR3 reads TGTGCCAGCAGCTTAGGTTTTCAGGGGGATGGCTACACCTTC.

The chain joins TRBV7-9 to TRBJ1-4; 8 bases align to TRBD1. The trim removed 5 bases at V and 6 bases at J, leaving 8 bases unmatched. The CDR3 contains 15 residues. Germline V CDR1 and CDR2: SEHNR, FQNEAQ (reference sequence). The CDR3, as DNA: TGTGCCAGCAGCATCTGGTCAGGGGGCGATGAAAAACTGTTTTTT. Its protein is CASSIWSGGDEKLFF. The variable domain in full, completed from reference TRBV7-9 and TRBJ1-4, reads DTGVSQNPRHKITKRGQNVTFRCDPISEHNRLYWYRQTLGQGPEFLTYFQNEAQLEKSRLLSDRFSAERPKGSFSTLEIQRTEQGDSAMYLCASSIWSGGDEKLFFGSGTQLSVL.

The rearrangement joins TRBV2 to TRBJ2-4; perhaps TRBD1 as D (5 bases). The ends were cut back, 4 bases at V and 7 bases at J, with 14 bases in the middle. Germline assignment: CDR1 SNHLY and CDR2 FYNNEI. The CDR3 contains 14 residues. The CDR3 sequence: CASSAEGNRNIQYF. The DNA for the CDR3 is TGTGCCAGCAGTGCGGAAGGGAACAGGAACATTCAGTACTTC.

V is TRBV27 and J is TRBJ2-6, with 10 bases identical to TRBD1. There are 17 residues in the CDR3. J gave up 0 bases and V 11 bases, and 10 bases lay outside the gene matches. The V gene's germline CDR1 is MNHEY and CDR2 SMNVEV (reference sequence). As DNA, the CDR3 is TGTGCCCCTTATCCGGGACAGGGGAGCTCTGGGGCCAACGTCCTGACTTTC. Protein sequence: CAPYPGQGSSGANVLTF.

There are a few counts of this clone. The rearrangement links TRBV7-9 to TRBJ2-7; 7 nucleotides align to TRBD1. Germline values: CDR1 SEHNR, CDR2 FQNEAQ (reference sequence). The V and J ends lost 3 bases and 5 bases, in that order; junction bases with no gene match: 16. The CDR3 has 17 amino acids. DNA for the CDR3: TGTGCCAGCAGCTTCCAGAGGGGGCTCAAACGAGGGCACGAGCAGTACTTC. Amino acid sequence: CASSFQRGLKRGHEQYF.

This chain uses TRBV10-3 with TRBJ2-3; a possible D gene is TRBD2 (6 bases). The germline V gene encodes CDR1 ENHRY and CDR2 SYGVKD. This CDR3 is 14 amino acids long. V was cut by 10 bases and J by 1 base, with 15 bases left in between. CDR3 in amino acids: CASQAGGGTDTQYF. The CDR3 DNA sequence: TGTGCCAGCCAAGCGGGCGGCGGCACAGATACGCAGTATTTT.

V gene TRBV19 combines with J gene TRBJ2-5; 8 bases are a match to TRBD1. J was trimmed by 2 bases and V by 6 bases; bases with no gene match: 5. Looked up from germline, CDR1 is LNHDA and CDR2 is SQIVND (reference sequence). CDR3 length: 14 residues. This chain's CDR3 is CASRPTGGQETQYF. CDR3 DNA sequence: TGTGCCAGTAGACCAACAGGGGGGCAAGAGACCCAGTACTTC.

V and J are TRBV10-2 and TRBJ2-1; 11 bases agree with TRBD2. CDR1 WSHSY and CDR2 SAAADI come from the germline V gene. V shed 6 bases, J shed 8 bases, and the junction held 12 bases outside the gene matches. This CDR3 is built from 16 residues. CDR3 in DNA: TGCGCCAGCAGAAGGTTAGCGGGGGGGCTTGGGGATGAGCAGTTCTTC. Its translation is CASRRLAGGLGDEQFF.

The chain couples TRBV11-2 to TRBJ2-3; 14 bases are a match to TRBD2. Trimming removed 5 bases from V and 0 bases from J; junction bases left unmatched: 7. This CDR3 contains 18 residues. Germline values: CDR1 SGHAT, CDR2 FQNNGV. CDR3 nucleotides: TGTGCCAGCAGCATAGGGACTAGCGGGAGATATAGCACAGATACGCAGTATTTT. Translation gives CASSIGTSGRYSTDTQYF.

The chain joins TRBV19 to TRBJ1-5, with D possibly matching TRBD1 (5 bases). V lost 7 bases, J lost 5 bases, and 15 bases lay in between. The CDR3 spans 14 residues. CDR1 and CDR2 (germline): LNHDA, SQIVND (reference sequence). DNA for the CDR3: TGTGCCAGTACCCCACGGAGGGGTTATCAGCCCCAGCATTTT. This sequence encodes CASTPRRGYQPQHF.

The chain is built from TRBV11-3 and TRBJ2-1, with 9 bases fitting TRBD2. Germline CDR1 is SGHNT and CDR2 is YENEEA. The CDR3 contains 14 residues. V was clipped by 1 base and J by 8 bases; unmatched bases: 3. This CDR3 is CASSLGGGADEQFF. CDR3 in DNA: TGTGCCAGCAGCTTAGGCGGGGGGGCTGATGAGCAGTTCTTC.

V gene TRBV10-2 combines with J gene TRBJ2-7; TRBD2 aligns across 9 bases. The CDR3 is 14 amino acids. V trimming: 6 bases; J trimming: 0 bases; junction bases outside the gene matches: 3. Germline lookup yields CDR1 WSHSY and CDR2 SAAADI. CDR3 sequence (DNA): TGCGCCAGCAGGGGAGCGGGAGGCTCCTACGAGCAGTACTTC. Translated, it gives CASRGAGGSYEQYF.

The rearrangement links TRBV28 to TRBJ2-1; 8 bases agree with TRBD2. V shed 1 base, J shed 7 bases, and the junction held 6 bases outside the gene matches. Germline V gene data show CDR1 as MDHEN and CDR2 as SYDVKM. This CDR3 comprises 15 residues. Here the CDR3 reads CASSLYAGGGNEQFF. Here the CDR3 DNA reads TGTGCCAGCAGTTTATATGCGGGGGGTGGGAATGAGCAGTTCTTC.

This chain links TRBV4-1 with TRBJ1-2, with D unclear. Trimming pared 1 base from V and 8 bases from J, leaving 11 bases between. CDR1 and CDR2 from the germline V gene are MGHRA and YSYEKL. The CDR3 extends over 13 amino acids. CDR3 nucleotides: TGCGCCAGCAGCCAAGCGATCCAGAAGGGCTACACCTTC. The encoded protein is CASSQAIQKGYTF.

The chain combines TRBV2 with TRBJ1-6; a weak D match, TRBD1 (5 bases). CDR1 and CDR2 (germline): SNHLY, FYNNEI. The CDR3 runs to 17 residues. V shed 1 base and J shed 8 bases, with 18 bases lying between them. CDR3 residues: CASSEDRQGWSHSPLHF. DNA for the CDR3: TGTGCCAGCAGTGAAGATCGGCAGGGTTGGTCTCATTCACCCCTCCACTTT.

The chain joins TRBV18 to TRBJ2-7, with a possible D match to TRBD2 (6 bases). The CDR3 has 18 residues. V gave up 3 bases and J gave up 6 bases, with 27 bases separating them. The V gene's germline CDR1 is KGHSH and CDR2 LQKENI. CDR3 DNA sequence: TGTGCCAGCTCACCTCGATTATTAACCGGGACTTCGGCATCCGAGCAGTACTTC. It is translated as CASSPRLLTGTSASEQYF. The complete variable domain, with remaining parts taken from reference TRBV18 and TRBJ2-7, reads NAGVMQNPRHLVRRRGQEARLRCSPMKGHSHVYWYRQLPEEGLKFMVYLQKENIIDESGMPKERFSAEFPKEGPSILRIQQVVRGDSAAYFCASSPRLLTGTSASEQYFGPGTRLTVT.

The chain carries TRBV30 and TRBJ2-6, with TRBD1 identical over 10 bases. The CDR3 sequence is 17 residues long. The germline gives CDR1 GTSNPN, CDR2 SVGIG (reference sequence). V lost 5 bases, J lost 1 base, and 8 bases stayed unmatched. The CDR3 sequence is CAWYRDRGRSGANVLTF. DNA for the CDR3: TGTGCCTGGTACCGGGACAGGGGCCGTTCTGGGGCCAACGTCCTGACTTTC. Looking up the rest from reference TRBV30 and TRBJ2-6 gives the full variable domain: SQTIHQWPATLVQPVGSPLSLECTVEGTSNPNLYWYRQAAGRGLQLLFYSVGIGQISSEVPQNLSASRPQDRQFILSSKKLLLSDSGFYLCAWYRDRGRSGANVLTFGAGSRLTVL.

The CDR3 is CASSTRGAYGYTF. In nucleotides, the CDR3 is TGTGCCAGCAGCACAAGGGGCGCCTATGGCTACACCTTC. V and J are TRBV11-2 and TRBJ1-2, with D possibly being TRBD1 (5 bases). This CDR3 spans 13 amino acids. Trimming removed 5 bases at V and 4 bases at J, with 11 bases between. Germline lookup yields CDR1 SGHAT and CDR2 FQNNGV.

This clone has a single count. A read error may account for a junction end that differs from germline. J is TRBJ2-5 and V is TRBV27, with TRBD2 matching over 14 bases. This CDR3 has 18 residues. CDR1 is MNHEY and CDR2 is SMNVEV in the germline V gene (reference sequence). The CDR3 sequence is CASSLSVGTSGRGETQYF. CDR3 sequence (DNA): TGTGCCAGCAGTCTATCCGTGGGGACTAGCGGGAGAGGAGAGACCCAGTACTTC.

The chain recombines TRBV19 with TRBJ1-5, with D tentatively TRBD1 (5 bases). Per the germline V gene, CDR1 is LNHDA and CDR2 is SQIVND (reference sequence). V lost 5 bases, J lost 7 bases, and 21 bases lay in between. The CDR3 is 16 amino acids. For the CDR3, the DNA is TGTGCCAGTAGTCCAAAGCTTAATGGCGGGGGACAGCCCCAGCATTTT. Protein product: CASSPKLNGGGQPQHF.

The sample holds one count of this clone. The rearrangement joins TRBV7-2 to TRBJ2-5; D unresolved. Trimming removed 4 bases from V and 5 bases from J, with 8 bases in between. CDR1 SGHTA and CDR2 FQGNSA come from the germline V gene. CDR3 length: 12 amino acids. The CDR3, as DNA: TGTGCCAGCAGCTCTAATCGGGAGACCCAGTACTTC. Translation gives CASSSNRETQYF. The complete variable domain, with remaining parts taken from reference TRBV7-2 and TRBJ2-5, reads GAGVSQSPSNKVTEKGKDVELRCDPISGHTALYWYRQSLGQGLEFLIYFQGNSAPDKSGLPSDRFSAERTGGSVSTLTIQRTQQEDSAVYLCASSSNRETQYFGPGTRLLVL.

This rearrangement joins TRBV6-5 to TRBJ1-2, with 7 bases aligning to TRBD1. The CDR3 has 15 residues. In germline, CDR1 is MNHEY, CDR2 SVGAGI. V dropped 6 bases and J dropped 8; count of bases not matched to a gene: 15. CDR3 region: CASSPLGQLTRGYTF. In nucleotides, the CDR3 is TGTGCCAGCAGCCCGCTGGGACAGCTTACTCGAGGCTACACCTTC.

This chain joins TRBV15 and TRBJ1-5; D is ambiguous. This CDR3 region has 16 residues. CDR1 and CDR2 from the germline V gene are LNHNV and YYDKDF (reference sequence). The ends were cut back, 5 bases at V and 8 bases at J, with 22 bases in the middle. In nucleotides, the CDR3 is TGTGCCACCAGCGGTACACCTTTTGAGGGTACCGAGCCCCAGCATTTT. This translates into CATSGTPFEGTEPQHF.